This entry features one T cell receptor (beta chain) sequence. Only in-frame clones appear in the TCRdb table, and some are missing; sequencing was by immunoSEQ multiplex PCR. The sample has 50,000 to 65,000 clones, 90% to 95% seen once; the top ten hold approximately 6%. The sample comes from a study of T cell responses to AZD1222 COVID-19 vaccine. CDR3 length: 16 residues. Germline CDR1 and CDR2: KGHSH and LQKENI. V was clipped by 2 bases and J by 0 bases, with 14 bases between them. This clonotype was sampled from an adult who received the MenACWY meningococcal vaccine as a control. This sequence joins TRBV18 and TRBJ2-7, with a weak D call TRBD2 (6 bases). Sequenced here: peripheral blood, sampled 28 days after the second dose of the MenACWY control vaccine. CDR3: CASSPFGAGSSYEQYF. Written as DNA, the CDR3 is TGTGCCAGCTCACCATTCGGGGCGGGGAGCTCCTACGAGCAGTACTTC.